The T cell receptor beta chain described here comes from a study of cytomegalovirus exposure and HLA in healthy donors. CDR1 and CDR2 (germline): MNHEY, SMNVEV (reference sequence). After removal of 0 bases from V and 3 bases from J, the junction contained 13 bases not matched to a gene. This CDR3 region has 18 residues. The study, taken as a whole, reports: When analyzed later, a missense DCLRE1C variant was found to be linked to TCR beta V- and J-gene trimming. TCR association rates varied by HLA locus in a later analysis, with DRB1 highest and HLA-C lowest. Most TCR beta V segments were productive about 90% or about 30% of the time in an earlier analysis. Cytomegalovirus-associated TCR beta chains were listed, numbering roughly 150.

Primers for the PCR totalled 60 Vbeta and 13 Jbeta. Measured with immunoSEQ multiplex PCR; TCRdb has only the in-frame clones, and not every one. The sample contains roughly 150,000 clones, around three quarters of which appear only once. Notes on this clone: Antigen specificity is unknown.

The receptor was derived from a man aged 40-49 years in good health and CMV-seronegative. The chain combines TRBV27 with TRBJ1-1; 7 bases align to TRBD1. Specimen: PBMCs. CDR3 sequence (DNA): TGTGCCAGCAGTTTATCCAACAGGGGTCTCCCCAGGCACACTGAAGCTTTCTTT. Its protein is CASSLSNRGLPRHTEAFF.